In its sample, the clone carrying this T cell receptor beta chain was seen a few times. No antigen is known for it. This entry is derived from a study of the immune and genomic landscape of osteosarcoma. Findings and limits, study-wide: Clonality was low: mean about 0.099, highest 0.25 to 0.35, suggesting limited expansion. Four or five cases had one hyperexpanded dominant clone and under 100 clonotypes. Productive clonality stayed low overall, though C3 exceeded C1.

Trimming removed 6 bases from V and 0 bases from J, with 7 bases in between. Germline CDR1 is MNHNS and CDR2 is SASEGT. The CDR3 loop spans 13 amino acids. Measured with immunoSEQ multiplex PCR; TCRdb has only the in-frame clones, and not every one. The sample lists 2,800 or so clones, 78% seen once, with about a tenth in the top ten. Poor-prognosis osteosarcoma patients supplied post-treatment primary, local recurrence and metastasis tumor specimens. The chain carries TRBV6-1 and TRBJ2-3; D uncertain. This sequence was found in a woman aged 18-29 years with osteosarcoma. Sequencing was performed on metastatic tumor tissue from the lung. CDR3 protein: CASRGGSTDTQYF. As DNA, the CDR3 is TGTGCCAGCAGGGGCGGAAGCACAGATACGCAGTATTTT.